This T cell receptor beta chain was documented in a study of long-term antiretroviral therapy in people with HIV (dated by TCRdb to 2022 to 2024). Some background on the complete study: Collection of the earliest samples took place about a decade ahead of the 2015 WHO recommendation for immediate ART, at a time when ART was typically delayed until CD4 counts fell. A retrospective serial study tested whether changes in peripheral blood TRB repertoire composition and diversity were associated with ART initiation and durable HIV suppression. The cohort contributed about 200 cryopreserved PBMC samples from about 31 adults with confirmed HIV infection, collected serially over a mean of 6 years (range 1-12). Of the roughly 30 participants with HIV, about twelve were female. No cross-contamination during QIAcube processing was seen in test extractions of a monoclonal T-cell line run alongside 30 or so polyclonal samples. Broad study findings and their caveats: A significant increase in TRB diversity was found to be associated with ART initiation, although TRB diversity was observed to remain significantly below that of transplant donor controls even after long-term ART. The samples were dated from about 2004 to 2017, and the ART regimens that were used may be less effective than current ART regimens. Because cell numbers in pre-ART samples were limited, unsorted PBMC were profiled instead of sorted CD4+ and CD8+ T cells. Since PBMC availability was limited, sequencing covered only the TCR beta chain, with no alpha chain pairing. Expanded TRB clones identified before ART initiation dominated the repertoire at all time points, although this dominance fluctuated and declined in many PLHIV after ART. Inferences about post-ART repertoire changes were limited because no data were available on ART adherence, viral resistance or therapy changes. CDR3 length ranges in HIV repertoires were narrower than in controls, and network structure suggested an antigen-experienced repertoire with only a slight naive shift after ART.

V and J are truncated by 0 bases and 0 bases respectively, leaving an intervening sequence of 6 bases. The germline V gene sets CDR1 to LGHNA and CDR2 to YNFKEQ. The CDR3 numbers 14 residues from cysteine through phenylalanine. Only the CDR3 part of the read is kept: 42 bases, read in frame from the first base. Worth noting for this clone: It lacks a known antigen. Nothing much larger sits one base from this clone, and base qualities are not available.

To be included, a participant needed at least one PBMC sample from before ART initiation plus at least two post-ART samples. Every participant with HIV received treatment in the United States of America. Before DNA extraction, cryopreserved samples containing about 0.95-10 million PBMC were thawed and washed. At the time of the earliest PBMC sample, participants with HIV were aged between about 23 and 55 years. PBMC samples were contributed by each participant from 1-4 timepoints before ART initiation and 2-8 timepoints after ART initiation, with a median of 7 samples. Serial HIV viral load, CD4+ T-cell count, ART history and demographic data were obtained for every participant. A Qiagen kit on a QIAcube was used to extract genomic DNA from unsorted PBMC, with samples processed in batches of 12. Sequencing of the TRB variable region was done with the immunoSEQ hsTCRB v3.0 assay at survey level resolution. The targeted TRB sequencing depth was about 40,000-50,000 T-cell genomes per sample. Pooled TRB libraries were sequenced on an Illumina MiSeq with a v3 150-cycle kit. The original pipeline was this. Analysis of repertoires was carried out in R inside a reproducible Nextflow workflow spanning QC, data transformation and analysis. LymphoSeq2, an R package for exploring AIRR-Seq data, was used to implement the custom analyses. A handful of samples that produced fewer than 5000 total TRB sequences were removed, so 200 or so HIV repertoires were analyzed. Among the 170 to 200 retained HIV repertoires, some 60 were collected before ART initiation and around 130 after ART initiation. Repertoires were downsampled to 5000 TRB nucleotide sequences, with summary statistics averaged over 100 downsampling iterations. The analysis kept only TRB sequences whose CDR3 regions were at least seven amino acids long. Diversity was measured with a Shannon entropy-derived clonality score and the Gini coefficient. In repertoire networks, the top 5000 CDR3 amino acid sequences were linked whenever an edit distance of one separated two sequences. For TRB CDR3 amino acid sequences, GLIPH2 was used to predict antigen specificity groups and MHC restriction. To flag known associations with CMV, EBV, HIV or tissue antigens, CDR3 amino acid sequences were compared against VDJdb and McPAS-TCR. Pre-ART, post-ART and control groups were compared with Wilcoxon signed-rank tests and Holm-Bonferroni correction. The table comes from immuneACCESS by way of TCRdb, which keeps in-frame sequences with V and J called. Part of the clones is missing from these tables; in studies checked, under half for an unresolved V gene and the rest for unknown reasons. V, J and clone size are those of that table, while D and trimming were read from the DNA. A total of more than 20,000 clones appear in this sample, 85% of them only once. The ten largest clones add up to approximately 9% of the sample.

The sequence was collected from a man aged 40-49 years with HIV. Sequenced here: unsorted PBMCs, sampled 2.3 years after starting antiretroviral therapy. The V gene is TRBV4-2 and the J gene is TRBJ2-7; the D gene identity is not certain. The CDR3 protein is CASSQEQVSYEQYF. The DNA sequence is as follows: TGTGCCAGCAGCCAAGAACAAGTCTCCTACGAGCAGTACTTC.